The 17 T cell receptor beta chains reported below all come from one sample, sequenced in a study of identical twins. One entry per CDR3 protein, called by TCRdb with MiXCR from the 5' RACE reads. The table shows around 690,000 distinct CDR3 sequences, with around 20% occurring only once. This sample also belongs to another study, concerning T cells expressing NK-cell markers.

Material for sequencing was PBMCs. These receptors were collected from a woman between 18 and 29 years old in good health.

This chain connects TRBV5-1 to TRBJ2-3, with 7 bases fitting TRBD2. V was pared by 0 bases and J by 5 bases, with 9 bases of the junction left unmatched. The CDR3 is 16 amino acids. Germline loops: CDR1 SGHRS, CDR2 YFSETQ. CDR3 region: CASSLAAKGGKDTQYF. The CDR3, as DNA: TGCGCCAGCAGCTTGGCCGCGAAGGGAGGGAAAGATACGCAGTATTTT.

The sample holds many counts of this clonotype. J is TRBJ1-1 and V is TRBV5-1; D remains ambiguous. Germline V CDR1 and CDR2: SGHRS, YFSETQ. V dropped 4 bases and J dropped 2 bases, with 6 bases sitting between them. The CDR3 consists of 12 residues. Here the CDR3 DNA reads TGCGCCAGCAGCGTAAGTAACACTGAAGCTTTCTTT. Translation gives CASSVSNTEAFF.

This clonotype was counted only a few times. The J gene is TRBJ2-3, the V gene TRBV20-1; 7 bases align to TRBD1. Germline V CDR1 and CDR2: DFQATT, SNEGSKA (reference sequence). The ends lost 5 bases at V and 2 bases at J; junction bases unmatched: 4. The CDR3 loop spans 13 amino acids. The CDR3 DNA reads as TGCAGTGCTGAAACAGGGGTCACAGATACGCAGTATTTT. It encodes CSAETGVTDTQYF.

The table lists this clonotype with many counts. The genes are TRBV20-1 and TRBJ2-7; a weak D match, TRBD2 (6 bases). The germline CDR1 and CDR2 sequences are DFQATT and SNEGSKA (reference sequence). The CDR3 consists of 12 residues. Between the trimmed V and J ends, which lost 0 bases and 3 bases, there was a span of 6 bases. The CDR3 reads CSARDSGYEQYF. DNA of the CDR3: TGCAGTGCTAGAGATAGCGGCTACGAGCAGTACTTC.

The chain employs TRBV20-1 and TRBJ2-7; a possible D gene is TRBD1 (5 bases). Between the trimmed V and J ends, which lost 2 bases and 5 bases, there was a span of 13 bases. Per germline, CDR1 DFQATT and CDR2 SNEGSKA (reference sequence). The CDR3 sequence is 13 residues long. CDR3 DNA: TGCAGTGCTAGAAGCAGGGTCAGAAACGAGCAGTACTTC. It yields the protein CSARSRVRNEQYF.

The table lists this clonotype with a few counts. This sequence joins TRBV4-2 and TRBJ2-5; the D is unclear. Between the trimmed V and J ends, which lost 3 bases and 2 bases, there was a span of 13 bases. The CDR3 contains 15 residues. CDR1 LGHNA and CDR2 YNFKEQ come from the germline V gene. CDR3 DNA: TGTGCCAGCAGCCATCTAGGGCCAGAACAAGAGACCCAGTACTTC. It specifies CASSHLGPEQETQYF.

The V gene is TRBV5-1, the J gene TRBJ2-2, with TRBD2 matching 9 bases. Trimming cost V 2 bases and J 7 bases; bases outside gene matches: 9. CDR3 size: 16 residues. Germline V CDR1 and CDR2: SGHRS, YFSETQ. CDR3 loop: CASSLMVAGVDGELFF. The CDR3 coding sequence is TGCGCCAGCAGCTTAATGGTAGCGGGAGTTGACGGGGAGCTGTTTTTT.

The chain carries TRBV30 and TRBJ2-1; D is undetermined. CDR3 length: 13 amino acids. Germline CDR1 is GTSNPN and CDR2 is SVGIG (reference sequence). V lost 3 bases and J lost 7, with 13 bases in between. CDR3 region: CAWSRSDYNEQFF. The DNA of the CDR3 is TGTGCCTGGAGCAGGTCTGATTATAATGAGCAGTTCTTC.

The table lists this clonotype with a few counts. This chain uses TRBV5-1 with TRBJ1-1; no definite D call. The CDR3 is made up of 15 amino acids. The V and J ends lost 2 bases and 0 bases respectively, with 11 bases between them. Germline CDR1 reads SGHRS; CDR2 reads YFSETQ. The CDR3 region has the DNA TGCGCCAGCAGCTTTAGAACAGCCATGAACACTGAAGCTTTCTTT. This translates into CASSFRTAMNTEAFF.

The chain carries TRBV7-2 and TRBJ2-3, with D uncertain. This CDR3 contains 11 residues. CDR1 SGHTA and CDR2 FQGNSA come from the germline V gene. Trimming pared 5 bases from V and 7 bases from J, leaving 7 bases between. CDR3 sequence reads: CASSNGNTQYF. The CDR3 DNA sequence: TGTGCCAGCAGCAACGGAAATACGCAGTATTTT.

This clonotype was seen at least ten times. The chain is built from TRBV20-1 and TRBJ2-7; D remains ambiguous. V was clipped by 0 bases and J by 4 bases, with 13 bases between them. Germline V gene sequence: CDR1 DFQATT, CDR2 SNEGSKA (reference sequence). There are 14 residues in the CDR3. DNA of the CDR3: TGCAGTGCTAGAGATGACCAGTACTCATACGAGCAGTACTTC. Residues: CSARDDQYSYEQYF.

This clonotype was counted a few times. The J gene is TRBJ2-7, the V gene TRBV11-2; D might be TRBD1 (5 bases). V was pared by 3 bases and J by 3 bases, with 12 bases between. Germline assignment: CDR1 SGHAT and CDR2 FQNNGV. The CDR3 has 14 residues. This CDR3 is CASSLARVDYEQYF. CDR3 nucleotide sequence: TGTGCCAGCAGCTTGGCCAGGGTGGACTACGAGCAGTACTTC.

The sample holds a few counts of this clonotype. The J gene is TRBJ2-1, the V gene TRBV10-1; the D gene is possibly TRBD2 (6 bases). The germline V gene encodes CDR1 WNHNN and CDR2 SYGVQD (reference sequence). The CDR3 is made up of 13 amino acids. V lost 4 bases, J lost 4 bases, and 8 bases lay in between. The CDR3 protein is CASSAAGYNEQFF. CDR3 DNA sequence: TGCGCCAGCAGTGCGGCGGGATACAATGAGCAGTTCTTC.

This clonotype was seen a few times. The rearrangement joins TRBV6-2 or TRBV6-3 to TRBJ2-1, with D tentatively TRBD1 or TRBD2 (6 bases each). The CDR3 runs to 17 residues. Germline values: CDR1 MNHEY, CDR2 SVGEGT. With 4 bases removed from V and 0 bases from J, the gap between germline ends came to 16 bases. The CDR3 DNA sequence: TGTGCCAGCAGTTGGGGGCTCCGGGGGCGCTCCTACAATGAGCAGTTCTTC. It is translated as CASSWGLRGRSYNEQFF.

This clonotype was counted between two and nine times. The genes are TRBV12-3 or TRBV12-4 and TRBJ2-7, with D perhaps being TRBD1 or TRBD2 (5 bases each). The CDR3 is made up of 16 amino acids. Trimming left V 6 bases short and J 1 base short, with 19 bases between. This chain's CDR3 is CASSLQRGKGSYEQYF. The CDR3 region has the DNA TGTGCCAGCAGCCTTCAGAGGGGAAAGGGGTCCTACGAGCAGTACTTC.

The CDR3: CASSQVDMGFSYNEQFF. The CDR3 nucleotides read TGCGCCAGCAGCCAAGTGGATATGGGGTTCTCCTACAATGAGCAGTTCTTC. The chain employs TRBV4-1 and TRBJ2-1; D call uncertain. The CDR3 contains 17 residues. V was cut by 1 base and J by 0 bases, with 13 bases left in between. The germline V gene has CDR1 MGHRA and CDR2 YSYEKL.

This clonotype was detected a few times. This chain uses TRBV4-2 with TRBJ2-2; unclear D gene. Germline CDR1 is LGHNA and CDR2 is YNFKEQ. V was trimmed by 4 bases and J by 3 bases, leaving 9 bases between them. The CDR3 loop spans 14 amino acids. CDR3 in amino acids: CASSPDSHTGELFF. The DNA of the CDR3 is TGTGCCAGCAGCCCCGACTCTCACACCGGGGAGCTGTTTTTT.